This T cell receptor beta chain was observed in a study of cytomegalovirus exposure and HLA in healthy donors. The study, taken as a whole, reports: When analyzed later, the rates of TCR association showed variation by HLA locus, with DRB1 the most and HLA-C the fewest. A later analysis reportedly found fewer N-insertions in an Asian-associated ancestry cluster than the roughly 680-donor mean. Association of a missense DCLRE1C variant with TCR beta V- and J-gene trimming was reported in a later analysis.

A single count supports this clone. Its antigen is still unknown. Primers for the PCR totalled 60 Vbeta and 13 Jbeta. The protocol was immunoSEQ multiplex PCR, while the TCRdb copy is restricted to in-frame clones and leaves out a portion. The sample shows approximately 100,000 clones, around 85% of them seen only once. The source of this sequence is a man in his forties in good health and CMV-seropositive. Sample: PBMCs.

CDR3 coding DNA: TGCGCCAGCAGCCCGGGACTTGTGGGGTCTGGAGAGACCCAGTACTTC. As protein: CASSPGLVGSGETQYF. V gene TRBV5-1 combines with J gene TRBJ2-5; perhaps TRBD2 as D (6 bases). Deletions cut 4 bases from V and 4 bases from J, with 20 bases between. Germline-derived CDR1 and CDR2 are SGHRS and YFSETQ. This CDR3 contains 16 residues.